The 20 T cell receptor beta chains given below trace back to one sample, sequenced in a study of human T cells and chemical hapten exposure. MiXCR was run by TCRdb on the RACE reads, yielding one entry per CDR3 protein. Counted here are 350,000 to 400,000 distinct CDR3 sequences, 4% to 6% occurring once; the ten biggest clones make up 2.6%. Time point here: pre-sensitization, week 0. Treatment defined: therapeutic diphenylcyclopropenone sensitization with weekly scalp DPC. Sample: whole blood, taken in connection with sensitization to the hapten diphenylcyclopropenone (DPC). Every receptor here comes from a woman in her 50s with alopecia areata. Some clones in this sample may be carry-over from other donors' samples.

Many counts were recorded for this clonotype. V usage is TRBV24-1 and J usage is TRBJ2-3, with D possibly matching TRBD2 (6 bases). Germline CDR1 and CDR2: KGHDR and SFDVKD. CDR3 length: 13 residues. V was shortened by 5 bases and J by 8 bases, with 13 bases between the two germline ends. Written as DNA, the CDR3 is TGTGCCACCAGTGCCCTGGCGGGACCTACGCAGTATTTT. Its protein is CATSALAGPTQYF.

The chain has TRBV15 and TRBJ1-5; D is perhaps TRBD1 (5 bases). The CDR3 loop spans 13 amino acids. Germline assignment: CDR1 LNHNV and CDR2 YYDKDF (reference sequence). V lost 0 bases and J lost 12, with 12 bases in between. CDR3: CATSRDSVGVQHF. As DNA, the CDR3 is TGTGCCACCAGCAGAGATTCGGTGGGGGTCCAGCATTTT.

This clonotype was counted only a few times. The rearrangement joins TRBV24-1 to TRBJ2-1; 7 bases map to TRBD1. The germline V gene encodes CDR1 KGHDR and CDR2 SFDVKD. CDR3 length: 16 amino acids. The trim removed 4 bases at V and 5 bases at J, leaving 10 bases unmatched. CDR3 nucleotides: TGTGCCACCAGTGACGTGGACAGGTACCAAGACAATGAGCAGTTCTTC. Its translation is CATSDVDRYQDNEQFF.

This clonotype was found many times. This chain uses TRBV4-3 with TRBJ2-1; 8 bases line up with TRBD1. The CDR3 runs to 14 residues. The ends lost 4 bases at V and 8 bases at J; junction bases unmatched: 7. Germline V gene lookup returns CDR1 LGHNA and CDR2 YSLEER. CDR3 bases: TGCGCCAGCAGCCGTCGCAGGGGGCAGGATGAGCAGTTCTTC. Its protein product is CASSRRRGQDEQFF.

The chain is built from TRBV9 and TRBJ2-5; D is undetermined. Per the germline V gene, CDR1 is SGDLS and CDR2 is YYNGEE. V lost 2 bases to trimming and J lost 0 bases, with 11 bases between them. The CDR3 totals 15 residues. CDR3 DNA: TGTGCCAGCAGCGTCGCCCTGTCCGACCAAGAGACCCAGTACTTC. Residues: CASSVALSDQETQYF.

CDR3 coding DNA: TGTGCCAGCAGTAAGGGAGGGAGCAATCAGCCCCAGCATTTT. Translating it yields CASSKGGSNQPQHF. The V gene is TRBV28, the J gene TRBJ1-5; D not certain. CDR1 and CDR2 (germline): MDHEN, SYDVKM. V lost 5 bases to trimming and J lost 1 base, with 9 bases between them. CDR3 length equals 14 residues.

This clonotype was counted between two and nine times. This chain joins TRBV20-1 and TRBJ2-1; D unresolved. The V gene's germline CDR1 is DFQATT and CDR2 SNEGSKA (reference sequence). The V end was cut by 0 bases, the J end by 7 bases, with 13 bases between. The CDR3 is made up of 14 amino acids. Here the CDR3 DNA reads TGCAGTGCTAGAGATGGACGGGCTTGGAATGAGCAGTTCTTC. It yields the protein CSARDGRAWNEQFF.

The J gene is TRBJ1-1, the V gene TRBV5-6; D gene ambiguous. In germline, CDR1 is SGHDT, CDR2 YYEEEE. Trimming cost V 1 base and J 6 bases, with 10 bases left between them. The length of the CDR3 is 13 residues. CDR3 region: CASSLYWFAEAFF. The CDR3 nucleotides read TGTGCCAGCAGCTTGTATTGGTTCGCTGAAGCTTTCTTT.

This clonotype has a count of ten or more. The rearrangement links TRBV5-1 to TRBJ2-6; D is perhaps TRBD2 (7 bases). Germline values: CDR1 SGHRS, CDR2 YFSETQ. The length of the CDR3 is 16 residues. Trimming pared 4 bases from V and 4 bases from J, leaving 15 bases between. CDR3 nucleotides: TGCGCCAGCAGCCGGACTGGGGGGGCCGGGGCCAACGTCCTGACTTTC. This gives the protein CASSRTGGAGANVLTF. Full variable domain (outside the CDR3, taken from reference TRBV5-1 and TRBJ2-6): KAGVTQTPRYLIKTRGQQVTLSCSPISGHRSVSWYQQTPGQGLQFLFEYFSETQRNKGNFPGRFSGRQFSNSRSEMNVSTLELGDSALYLCASSRTGGAGANVLTFGAGSRLTVL.

The gene calls are TRBV7-2 and TRBJ2-1; 7 bases map to TRBD2. Losses at the gene ends were 4 bases for V and 8 bases for J; bases not matched to a gene: 11. The CDR3 loop spans 15 amino acids. In germline, CDR1 is SGHTA, CDR2 FQGNSA. The CDR3 coding sequence is TGTGCCAGCAGCTCTAGCGGAGGGCGAGCCGATGAGCAGTTCTTC. The encoded protein is CASSSSGGRADEQFF.

This chain uses TRBV6-2 or TRBV6-3 with TRBJ2-1; perhaps TRBD2 as D (5 bases). Trimming shortened V by 1 base and J by 3 bases, and 7 bases separated the two germline ends. This CDR3 has 14 amino acids. Germline loops: CDR1 MNHEY, CDR2 SVGEGT. CDR3 bases: TGTGCCAGCAGTTACTACCGGGACTACAATGAGCAGTTCTTC. Protein sequence: CASSYYRDYNEQFF.

This chain joins TRBV3-1 and TRBJ2-1; 8 positions agree with TRBD2. CDR1 LGHDT and CDR2 YNNKEL come from the germline V gene (reference sequence). V lost 5 bases and J lost 3; bases outside the gene matches: 6. This CDR3 region has 15 residues. The CDR3 coding sequence is TGTGCCAGCAGCGTGGGCGGGGGGCTCTACAATGAGCAGTTCTTC. It specifies CASSVGGGLYNEQFF.

This clonotype appeared a few times. The rearrangement uses TRBV27 and TRBJ1-2; 10 bases align to TRBD1. This CDR3 has 17 residues. Trimming took 4 bases from V and 0 from J; bases not matched to a gene: 8. CDR1 is MNHEY, CDR2 SMNVEV, per germline (reference sequence). CDR3 coding DNA: TGTGCCAGCAGTTCCAGGACAGGGGGGAGACCTAACTATGGCTACACCTTC. As protein: CASSSRTGGRPNYGYTF.

This clonotype was detected a few times. The chain employs TRBV6-6 and TRBJ2-3; 7 bases match TRBD2. The germline V gene has CDR1 MNHNY and CDR2 SVGAGI (reference sequence). The CDR3 runs 13 residues. J was trimmed by 5 bases and V by 10 bases; bases with no gene match: 9. Written as DNA, the CDR3 is TGTGCCACCCAGCCAGGCGGGAGAGATACGCAGTATTTT. This gives the protein CATQPGGRDTQYF.

The table lists this clonotype with many counts. The chain couples TRBV5-1 to TRBJ1-1; no definite D call. The CDR3 has 14 amino acids. CDR1 is SGHRS, CDR2 YFSETQ, per germline. V was clipped by 0 bases and J by 11 bases, with 17 bases between them. CDR3 loop: CASSLEIREGRAFF. CDR3 nucleotide sequence: TGCGCCAGCAGCTTGGAAATCCGGGAGGGAAGGGCTTTCTTT. Using reference TRBV5-1 and TRBJ1-1 for the parts outside the CDR3, the full variable domain is KAGVTQTPRYLIKTRGQQVTLSCSPISGHRSVSWYQQTPGQGLQFLFEYFSETQRNKGNFPGRFSGRQFSNSRSEMNVSTLELGDSALYLCASSLEIREGRAFFGQGTRLTVV.

By frequency in the sample, this clonotype is medium-sized. The rearrangement joins TRBV5-1 to TRBJ2-3; tentative D call: TRBD1 (6 bases). The CDR3 length is 16 residues. Germline V gene sequence: CDR1 SGHRS, CDR2 YFSETQ. V lost 4 bases to trimming and J lost 2 bases, with 17 bases between them. CDR3 residues: CASSLGATAITDTQYF. The DNA of the CDR3 is TGCGCCAGCAGCCTGGGGGCGACAGCGATCACAGATACGCAGTATTTT.

This clonotype was detected many times. The chain uses TRBV28 and TRBJ2-5; a possible D gene is TRBD2 (6 bases). The CDR3 extends over 15 amino acids. CDR1 and CDR2 (germline): MDHEN, SYDVKM. The V and J ends lost 0 bases and 5 bases respectively, with 13 bases between them. The DNA for the CDR3 is TGTGCCAGCAGTTTATGGACTAGTAGTACCGAGACCCAGTACTTC. Translation gives CASSLWTSSTETQYF. Looking up the rest from reference TRBV28 and TRBJ2-5 gives the full variable domain: DVKVTQSSRYLVKRTGEKVFLECVQDMDHENMFWYRQDPGLGLRLIYFSYDVKMKEKGDIPEGYSVSREKKERFSLILESASTNQTSMYLCASSLWTSSTETQYFGPGTRLLVL.

This clonotype was seen at least ten times. The chain recombines TRBV30 with TRBJ2-1; D gene uncertain. Germline V gene data show CDR1 as GTSNPN and CDR2 as SVGIG (reference sequence). The V end lost 2 bases, the J end lost 6 bases, and 5 bases lay between the germline ends. CDR3 length: 11 amino acids. DNA for the CDR3: TGTGCCTGGAGTCGGAGCAATGAGCAGTTCTTC. Amino acid sequence: CAWSRSNEQFF.

This clonotype came up many times. The rearrangement joins TRBV6-5 to TRBJ2-3; the D is unclear. The CDR3 sequence is 14 residues long. Per germline, CDR1 MNHEY and CDR2 SVGAGI. V shed 6 bases and J shed 1 base, with 11 bases lying between them. CDR3 sequence (DNA): TGTGCCAGCAGCCGATCCGGTCGCACAGATACGCAGTATTTT. It specifies CASSRSGRTDTQYF.

The chain recombines TRBV9 with TRBJ2-5, with D possibly matching TRBD2 (7 bases). CDR1 and CDR2 (germline): SGDLS, YYNGEE. This CDR3 region has 15 residues. V shed 1 base and J shed 3 bases, with 13 bases lying between them. The CDR3 sequence is CASSVNRGGEETQYF. DNA of the CDR3: TGTGCCAGCAGCGTAAATAGGGGGGGCGAAGAGACCCAGTACTTC.